The following is a T cell receptor (beta chain) sequence with its context. The antigen is undetermined. The germline V gene encodes CDR1 SGHTA and CDR2 FQGNSA. Between the trimmed V and J ends, which lost 1 base and 4 bases, there was a span of 11 bases. The CDR3 consists of 15 residues. This specimen belongs to a study of OX40 agonist ivuxolimab in advanced cancers. Study-wide background: From about 20 to 79 years was the age range, with a mean of around 54 years, and around 84% were male. Regarding the study as a whole: Low levels of normalized T-cell clonal expansion also appeared in some nonresponders.

Assay: immunoSEQ multiplex PCR; the TCRdb copy retains only in-frame clones and omits some. Of 65,000 to 90,000 clones in the sample, 70% to 90% were seen once. J is TRBJ2-1 and V is TRBV7-2; perhaps TRBD2 as D (6 bases). This TCR derives from an adult with an advanced solid tumor such as melanoma, head and neck, liver or kidney cancer. The sequences come from CD4+ or CD8+ T cells sorted from blood, collected in a trial of the OX40 agonist ivuxolimab. CDR3 DNA sequence: TGTGCCAGCAGCTTAGGCGGAGGGGAATACAATGAGCAGTTCTTC. Translated: CASSLGGGEYNEQFF.